This is a list of T cell receptor beta chains from one sample in a study of OX40 agonist ivuxolimab in advanced cancers. Assay used: immunoSEQ multiplex PCR; TCRdb lists only in-frame clones, some missing. The table lists roughly 36,000 clones, 84% of them singletons. The source was CD4+ or CD8+ T cells sorted from blood, collected in a trial of the OX40 agonist ivuxolimab. The receptors here all came from an adult with an advanced solid tumor such as melanoma, head and neck, liver or kidney cancer. The CDR3 runs from the conserved cysteine through the conserved F or W. Fields, in order: D gene, V gene, J gene, CDR3 protein. D genes are given only for firm matches.

D gene: TRBD2; V gene: TRBV25-1; J gene: TRBJ2-7; CDR3 protein: CASSETSGRRSYEQYF
D gene: NA; V gene: TRBV28; J gene: TRBJ1-1; CDR3 protein: CAAEKNTEAFF
D gene: TRBD1; V gene: TRBV6-1; J gene: TRBJ1-5; CDR3 protein: CASSEDTAGTEHF
D gene: TRBD1; V gene: TRBV28; J gene: TRBJ2-2; CDR3 protein: CASSFLDRGTAGELFF
D gene: NA; V gene: TRBV7-9; J gene: TRBJ1-1; CDR3 protein: CASSFQGVGTTEAFF
D gene: TRBD1; V gene: TRBV19; J gene: TRBJ1-1; CDR3 protein: CASKTRGPVTEAFF
D gene: NA; V gene: TRBV5-6; J gene: TRBJ2-3; CDR3 protein: CASSRTVTDTQYF
D gene: NA; V gene: TRBV18; J gene: TRBJ1-2; CDR3 protein: CASSQGFGYTF
D gene: NA; V gene: TRBV1; J gene: TRBJ1-1; CDR3 protein: CTSSQDEGTGGGEAFF
D gene: TRBD2; V gene: TRBV5-4; J gene: TRBJ2-5; CDR3 protein: CASSSAAGGQETQYF
D gene: TRBD2; V gene: TRBV11-2; J gene: TRBJ2-5; CDR3 protein: CASSLVAGGQTQYF
D gene: NA; V gene: TRBV7-9; J gene: TRBJ2-3; CDR3 protein: CASRQDWGTDTQYF